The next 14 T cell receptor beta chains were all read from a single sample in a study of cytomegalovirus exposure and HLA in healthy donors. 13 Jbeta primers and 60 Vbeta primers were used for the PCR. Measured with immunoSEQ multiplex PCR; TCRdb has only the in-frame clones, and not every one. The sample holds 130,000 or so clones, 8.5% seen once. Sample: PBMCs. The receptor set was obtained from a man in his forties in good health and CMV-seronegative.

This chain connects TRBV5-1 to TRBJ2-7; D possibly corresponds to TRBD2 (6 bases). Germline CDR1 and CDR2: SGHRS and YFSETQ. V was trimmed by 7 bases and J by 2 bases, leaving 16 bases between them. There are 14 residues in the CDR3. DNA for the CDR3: TGCGCCAGCCGGGAAGCGGGCGAGACCTACGAGCAGTACTTC. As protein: CASREAGETYEQYF.

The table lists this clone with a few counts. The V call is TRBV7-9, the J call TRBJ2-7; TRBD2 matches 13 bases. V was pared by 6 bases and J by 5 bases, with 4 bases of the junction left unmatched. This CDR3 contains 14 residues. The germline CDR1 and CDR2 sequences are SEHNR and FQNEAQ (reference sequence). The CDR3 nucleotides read TGTGCCAGCAGGCCTGGACTAGCGGGGGACGAGCAGTACTTC. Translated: CASRPGLAGDEQYF.

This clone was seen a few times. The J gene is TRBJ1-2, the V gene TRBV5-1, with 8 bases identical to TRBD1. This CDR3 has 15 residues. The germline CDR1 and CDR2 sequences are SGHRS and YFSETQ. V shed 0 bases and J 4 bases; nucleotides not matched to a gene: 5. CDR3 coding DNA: TGCGCCAGCAGCTTGGCCAGGGACAGGACCTATGGCTACACCTTC. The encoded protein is CASSLARDRTYGYTF.

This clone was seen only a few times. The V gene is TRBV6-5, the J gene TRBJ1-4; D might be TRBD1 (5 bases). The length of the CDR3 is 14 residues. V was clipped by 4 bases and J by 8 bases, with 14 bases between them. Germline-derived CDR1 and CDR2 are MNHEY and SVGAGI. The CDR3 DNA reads TGTGCCAGCAGTTTAGGTCAGGGAGGCGAAAAACTGTTTTTT. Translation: CASSLGQGGEKLFF.

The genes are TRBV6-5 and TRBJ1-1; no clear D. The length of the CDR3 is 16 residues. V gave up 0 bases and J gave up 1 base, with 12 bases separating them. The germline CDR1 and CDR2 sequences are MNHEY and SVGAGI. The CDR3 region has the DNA TGTGCCAGCAGTTACTCGTATGTACAGACGAACACTGAAGCTTTCTTT. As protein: CASSYSYVQTNTEAFF.

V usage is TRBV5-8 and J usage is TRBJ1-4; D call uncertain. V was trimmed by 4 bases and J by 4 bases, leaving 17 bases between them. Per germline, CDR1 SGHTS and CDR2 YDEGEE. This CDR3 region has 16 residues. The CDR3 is CASSATYSKLNEKLFF. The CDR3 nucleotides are TGTGCCAGCAGCGCGACATACAGCAAGCTTAATGAAAAACTGTTTTTT.

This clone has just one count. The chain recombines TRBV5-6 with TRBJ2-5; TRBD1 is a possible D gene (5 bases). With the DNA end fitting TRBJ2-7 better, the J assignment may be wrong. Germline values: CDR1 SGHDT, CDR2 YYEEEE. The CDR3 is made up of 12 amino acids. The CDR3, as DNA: TGTGCCAGCAGCCAGGGCGGCTACGAGCAGTACTTC. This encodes CASSQGGYEQYF.

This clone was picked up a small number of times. This CDR3 reads CASSLYPGYGYTF. Written as DNA, the CDR3 is TGTGCCAGCAGTTTATACCCCGGCTATGGCTACACCTTC. The chain carries TRBV27 and TRBJ1-2; D is unresolved. Germline assignment: CDR1 MNHEY and CDR2 SMNVEV (reference sequence). This CDR3 comprises 13 residues. Deletions cut 1 base from V and 4 bases from J, with 7 bases between.

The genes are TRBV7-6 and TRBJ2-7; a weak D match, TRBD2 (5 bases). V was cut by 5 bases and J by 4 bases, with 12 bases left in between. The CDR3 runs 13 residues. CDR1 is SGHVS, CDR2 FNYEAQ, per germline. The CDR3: CASSPREGYEQYF. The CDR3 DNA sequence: TGTGCCAGCAGCCCCCGGGAAGGGTACGAGCAGTACTTC.

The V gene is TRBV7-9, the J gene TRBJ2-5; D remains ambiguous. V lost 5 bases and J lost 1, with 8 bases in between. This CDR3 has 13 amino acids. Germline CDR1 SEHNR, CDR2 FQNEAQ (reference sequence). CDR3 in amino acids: CASSLPLQETQYF. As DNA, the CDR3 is TGTGCCAGCAGCCTCCCCCTCCAAGAGACCCAGTACTTC.

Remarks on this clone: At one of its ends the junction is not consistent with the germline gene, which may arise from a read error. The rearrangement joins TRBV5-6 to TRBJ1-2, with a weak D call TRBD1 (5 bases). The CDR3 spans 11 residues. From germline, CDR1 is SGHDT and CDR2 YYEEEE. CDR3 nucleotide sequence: TGTGCCAGAAGGCGGGGGTACGGCTACCCCTTC. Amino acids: CARRRGYGYPF.

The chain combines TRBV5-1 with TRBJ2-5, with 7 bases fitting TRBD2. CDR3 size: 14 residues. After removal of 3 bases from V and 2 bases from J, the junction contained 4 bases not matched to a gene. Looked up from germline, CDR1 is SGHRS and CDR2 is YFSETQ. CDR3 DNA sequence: TGCGCCAGCAGCTCCGTGGGGGGGCAAGAGACCCAGTACTTC. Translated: CASSSVGGQETQYF.

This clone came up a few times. In DNA, the CDR3 is TGTGCCAGCCAAAGGGGTACAGGGCCCTATGGCTACACCTTC. Protein product: CASQRGTGPYGYTF. The chain couples TRBV19 to TRBJ1-2, with TRBD1 as a possible D gene (6 bases). The CDR3 sequence is 14 residues long. The V end lost 9 bases, the J end lost 4 bases, and 18 bases lay between the germline ends. CDR1 LNHDA and CDR2 SQIVND come from the germline V gene (reference sequence).

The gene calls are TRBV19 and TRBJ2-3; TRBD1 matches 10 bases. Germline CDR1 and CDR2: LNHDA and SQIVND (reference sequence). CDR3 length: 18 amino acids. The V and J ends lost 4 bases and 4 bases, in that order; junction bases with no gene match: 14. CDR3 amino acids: CASSTSGRDRGRPDTQYF. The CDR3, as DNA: TGTGCCAGTAGTACCTCCGGCCGCGACAGGGGGCGGCCAGATACGCAGTATTTT.